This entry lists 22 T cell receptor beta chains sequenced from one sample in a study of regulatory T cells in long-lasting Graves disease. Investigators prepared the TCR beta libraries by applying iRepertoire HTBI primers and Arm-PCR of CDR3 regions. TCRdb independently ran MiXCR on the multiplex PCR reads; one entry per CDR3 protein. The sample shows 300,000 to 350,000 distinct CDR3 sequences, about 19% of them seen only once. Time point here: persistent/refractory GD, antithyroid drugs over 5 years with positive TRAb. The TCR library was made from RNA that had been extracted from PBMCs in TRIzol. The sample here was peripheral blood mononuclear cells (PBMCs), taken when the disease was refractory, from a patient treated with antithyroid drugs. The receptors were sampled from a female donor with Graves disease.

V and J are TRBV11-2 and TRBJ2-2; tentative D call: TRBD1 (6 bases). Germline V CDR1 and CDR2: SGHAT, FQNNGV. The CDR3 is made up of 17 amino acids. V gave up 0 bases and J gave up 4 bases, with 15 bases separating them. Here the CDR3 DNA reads TGTGCCAGCAGCTTAGATGGACAGCGTTGGCGCACCGGGGAGCTGTTTTTT. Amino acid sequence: CASSLDGQRWRTGELFF.

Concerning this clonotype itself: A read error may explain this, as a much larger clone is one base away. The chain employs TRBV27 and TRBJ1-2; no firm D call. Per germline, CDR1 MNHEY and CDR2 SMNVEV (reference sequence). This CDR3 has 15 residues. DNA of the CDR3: TGTGCCAGCAGTTTGGGCGGAAACACTAAATATGGCTACACCTTC. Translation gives CASSLGGNTKYGYTF.

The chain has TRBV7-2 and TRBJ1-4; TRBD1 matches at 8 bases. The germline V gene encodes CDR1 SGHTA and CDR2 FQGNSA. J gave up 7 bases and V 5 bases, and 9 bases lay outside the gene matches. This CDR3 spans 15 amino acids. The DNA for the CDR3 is TGTGCCAGCAGCCTTGGGGCAGGGGGCGGTGAAAAACTGTTTTTT. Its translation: CASSLGAGGGEKLFF.

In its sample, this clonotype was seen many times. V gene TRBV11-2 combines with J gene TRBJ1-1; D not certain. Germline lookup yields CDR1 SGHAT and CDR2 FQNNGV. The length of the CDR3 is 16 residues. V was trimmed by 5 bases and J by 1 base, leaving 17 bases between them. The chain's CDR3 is CASSTQFFGPNTEAFF. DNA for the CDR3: TGTGCCAGCAGCACTCAATTCTTTGGGCCGAACACTGAAGCTTTCTTT.

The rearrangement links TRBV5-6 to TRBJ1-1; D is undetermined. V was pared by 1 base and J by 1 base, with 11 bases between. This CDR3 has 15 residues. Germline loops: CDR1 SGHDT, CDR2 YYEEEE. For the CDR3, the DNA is TGTGCCAGCAGCTTGAGGCATCTACCGAACACTGAAGCTTTCTTT. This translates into CASSLRHLPNTEAFF.

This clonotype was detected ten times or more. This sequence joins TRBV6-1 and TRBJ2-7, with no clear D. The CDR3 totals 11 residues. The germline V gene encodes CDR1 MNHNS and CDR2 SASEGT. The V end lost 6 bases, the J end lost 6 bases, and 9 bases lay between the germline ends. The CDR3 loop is CASSLPAEQYF. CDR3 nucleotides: TGTGCCAGCAGCCTACCAGCCGAGCAGTACTTC.

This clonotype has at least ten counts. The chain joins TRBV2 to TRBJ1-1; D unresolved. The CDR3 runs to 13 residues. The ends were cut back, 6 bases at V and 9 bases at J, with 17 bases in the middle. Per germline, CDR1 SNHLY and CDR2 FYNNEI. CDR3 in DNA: TGTGCCAGCAGGGGCCGGGCAGATCTTCAAGCTTTCTTT. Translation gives CASRGRADLQAFF.

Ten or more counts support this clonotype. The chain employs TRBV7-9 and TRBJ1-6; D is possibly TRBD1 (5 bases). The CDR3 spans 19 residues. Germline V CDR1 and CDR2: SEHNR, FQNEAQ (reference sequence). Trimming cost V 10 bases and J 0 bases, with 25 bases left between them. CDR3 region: CANRQGHGARSSYNSPLHF. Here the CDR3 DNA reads TGTGCCAACAGGCAAGGTCATGGCGCCAGGAGCTCCTATAATTCACCCCTCCACTTT.

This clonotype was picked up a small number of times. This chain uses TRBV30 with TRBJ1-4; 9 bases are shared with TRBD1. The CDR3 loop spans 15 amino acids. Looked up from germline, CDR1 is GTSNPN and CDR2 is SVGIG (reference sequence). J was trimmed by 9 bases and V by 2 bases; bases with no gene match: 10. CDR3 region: CAWSLGGDRAKKLFF. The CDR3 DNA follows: TGTGCCTGGAGTCTTGGGGGGGACAGGGCGAAAAAACTGTTTTTT. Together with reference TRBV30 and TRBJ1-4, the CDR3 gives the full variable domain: SQTIHQWPATLVQPVGSPLSLECTVEGTSNPNLYWYRQAAGRGLQLLFYSVGIGQISSEVPQNLSASRPQDRQFILSSKKLLLSDSGFYLCAWSLGGDRAKKLFFGSGTQLSVL.

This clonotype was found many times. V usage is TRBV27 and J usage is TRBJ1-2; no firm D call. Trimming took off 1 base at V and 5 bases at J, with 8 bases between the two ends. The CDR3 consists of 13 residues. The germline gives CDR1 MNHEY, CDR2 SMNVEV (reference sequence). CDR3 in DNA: TGTGCCAGCAGTTTATACGTAGGATATGGCTACACCTTC. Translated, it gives CASSLYVGYGYTF.

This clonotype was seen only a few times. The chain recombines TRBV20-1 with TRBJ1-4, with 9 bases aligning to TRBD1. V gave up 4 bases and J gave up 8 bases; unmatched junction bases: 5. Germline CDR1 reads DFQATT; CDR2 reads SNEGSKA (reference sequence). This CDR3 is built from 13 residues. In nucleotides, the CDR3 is TGCAGTGCTAAAGACAGGGGGGCGGAAAAACTGTTTTTT. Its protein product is CSAKDRGAEKLFF.

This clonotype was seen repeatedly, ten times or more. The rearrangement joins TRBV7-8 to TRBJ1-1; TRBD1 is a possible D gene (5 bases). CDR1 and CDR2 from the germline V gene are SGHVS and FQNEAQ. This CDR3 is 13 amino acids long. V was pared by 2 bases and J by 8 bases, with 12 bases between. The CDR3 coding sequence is TGTGCCAGCAGCTTAATTCAGGGATTGGAAGCTTTCTTT. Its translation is CASSLIQGLEAFF.

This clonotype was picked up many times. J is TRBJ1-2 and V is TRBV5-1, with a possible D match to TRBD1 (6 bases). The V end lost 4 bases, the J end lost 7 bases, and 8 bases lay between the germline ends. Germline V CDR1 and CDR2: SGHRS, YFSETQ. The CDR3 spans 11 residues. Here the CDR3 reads CASSEQGGYTF. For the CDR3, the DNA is TGCGCCAGCAGCGAACAGGGTGGCTACACCTTC.

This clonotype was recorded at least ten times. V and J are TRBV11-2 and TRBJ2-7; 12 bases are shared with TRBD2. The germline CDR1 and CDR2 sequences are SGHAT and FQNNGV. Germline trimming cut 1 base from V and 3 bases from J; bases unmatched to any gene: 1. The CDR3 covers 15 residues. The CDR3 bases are TGTGCCAGCAGCTTAGGGACTAGCGGGATCTACGAGCAGTACTTC. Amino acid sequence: CASSLGTSGIYEQYF.

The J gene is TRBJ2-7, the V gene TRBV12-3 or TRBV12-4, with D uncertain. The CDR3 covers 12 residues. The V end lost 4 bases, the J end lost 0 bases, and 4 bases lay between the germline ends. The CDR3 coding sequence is TGTGCCAGCAGTTCTACCTCCTACGAGCAGTACTTC. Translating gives CASSSTSYEQYF.

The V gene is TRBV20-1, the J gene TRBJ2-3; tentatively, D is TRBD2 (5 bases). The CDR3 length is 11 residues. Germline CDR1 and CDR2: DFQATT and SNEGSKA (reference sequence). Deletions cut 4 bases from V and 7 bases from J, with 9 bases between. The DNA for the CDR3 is TGCAGTGCTACTCGGGGAAATACGCAGTATTTT. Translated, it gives CSATRGNTQYF.

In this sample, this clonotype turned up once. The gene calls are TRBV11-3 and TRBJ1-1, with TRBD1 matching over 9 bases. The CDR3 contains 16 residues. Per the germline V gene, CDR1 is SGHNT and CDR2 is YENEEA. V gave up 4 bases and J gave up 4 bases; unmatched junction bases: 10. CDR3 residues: CASSSGQGIGSTEAFF. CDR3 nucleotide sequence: TGTGCCAGCAGCTCCGGACAGGGGATAGGGAGCACTGAAGCTTTCTTT. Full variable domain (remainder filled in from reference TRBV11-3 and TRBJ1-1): EAGVVQSPRYKIIEKKQPVAFWCNPISGHNTLYWYLQNLGQGPELLIRYENEEAVDDSQLPKDRFSAERLKGVDSTLKIQPAELGDSAVYLCASSSGQGIGSTEAFFGQGTRLTVV.

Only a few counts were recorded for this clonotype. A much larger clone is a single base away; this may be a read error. The CDR3 DNA sequence: TGTGCCAGCAGTCTCCAGCGGGAGGGCCTATACGAGCAGCACTTC. This translates into CASSLQREGLYEQHF. The chain couples TRBV28 to TRBJ2-7; the match to TRBD2 covers 10 bases. The CDR3 totals 15 residues. CDR1 MDHEN and CDR2 SYDVKM come from the germline V gene.

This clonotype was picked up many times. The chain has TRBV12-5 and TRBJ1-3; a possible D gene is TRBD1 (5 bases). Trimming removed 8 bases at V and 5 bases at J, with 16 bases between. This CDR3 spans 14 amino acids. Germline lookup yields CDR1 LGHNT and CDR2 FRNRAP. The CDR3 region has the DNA TGTGCTAGTAGGGCTCCGACGGGGCGAAACACCATATATTTT. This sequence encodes CASRAPTGRNTIYF.

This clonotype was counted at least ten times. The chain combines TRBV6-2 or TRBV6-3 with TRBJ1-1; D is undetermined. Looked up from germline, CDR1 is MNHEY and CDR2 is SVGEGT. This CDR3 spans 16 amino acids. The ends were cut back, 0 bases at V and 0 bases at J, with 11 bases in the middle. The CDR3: CASSYSSEQMNTEAFF. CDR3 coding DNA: TGTGCCAGCAGTTACTCAAGCGAACAGATGAACACTGAAGCTTTCTTT.

The CDR3 DNA sequence: TGTGCCAGCAGTTCGTGGGGGGGCTCCTACGAGCAGTACTTC. Its protein is CASSSWGGSYEQYF. The V and J genes are TRBV6-5 and TRBJ2-7; 7 nucleotides align to TRBD2. From germline, CDR1 is MNHEY and CDR2 SVGAGI. The CDR3 totals 14 residues. The V gene end was trimmed by 4 bases and the J gene end by 0 bases; junction bases not matched to a gene: 3.

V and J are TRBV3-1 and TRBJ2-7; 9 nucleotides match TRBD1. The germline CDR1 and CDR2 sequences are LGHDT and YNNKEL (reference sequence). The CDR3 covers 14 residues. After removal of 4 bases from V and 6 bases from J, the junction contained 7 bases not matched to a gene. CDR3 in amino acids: CASSPGQGIFEQYF. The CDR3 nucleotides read TGTGCCAGCAGCCCTGGACAGGGGATCTTCGAGCAGTACTTC.